This TCR beta chain stems from a study of CD8 T cells in Susac syndrome. After extraction with the RNeasy kit, about 0.45 to 1 ug of the RNA was reverse transcribed using random hexamers. TCRdb processed the immunoSEQ multiplex PCR reads anew with MiXCR; each CDR3 protein has one entry. The sample shows 150,000 to 160,000 distinct CDR3 sequences, approximately 94% of them seen only once. Germline CDR1 is SNHLY and CDR2 is FYNNEI. Trimming at V came to 6 bases and at J to 7 bases, leaving 6 bases not matched to a gene. The CDR3 spans 13 residues. Sequencing targeted TCR beta in blood CD8+ and CD4+ T cells. TEMRA cells were FACS-enriched, while CD8+ and CD4+ T cells were negatively isolated.

This TCR derives from a human donor with multiple sclerosis. The chain links TRBV2 to TRBJ2-1, with 7 bases that match TRBD1. Sequencing input: CD8+ T cells from PBMCs. The CDR3 sequence is CASSPSTGNEQFF. DNA of the CDR3: TGTGCCAGCAGCCCCTCGACAGGGAATGAGCAGTTCTTC.